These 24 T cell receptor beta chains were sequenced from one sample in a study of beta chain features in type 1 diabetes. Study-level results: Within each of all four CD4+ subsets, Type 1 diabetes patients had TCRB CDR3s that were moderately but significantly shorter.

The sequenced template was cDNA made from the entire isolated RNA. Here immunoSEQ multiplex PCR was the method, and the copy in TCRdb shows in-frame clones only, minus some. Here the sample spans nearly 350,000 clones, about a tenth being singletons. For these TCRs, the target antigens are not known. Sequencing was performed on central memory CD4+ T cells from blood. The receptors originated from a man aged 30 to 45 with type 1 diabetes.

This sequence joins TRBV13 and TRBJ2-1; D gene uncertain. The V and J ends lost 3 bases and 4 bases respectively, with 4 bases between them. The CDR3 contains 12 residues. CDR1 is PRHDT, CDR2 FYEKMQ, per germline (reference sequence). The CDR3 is CASSFEYNEQFF. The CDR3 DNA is TGTGCCAGCAGCTTTGAGTACAATGAGCAGTTCTTC.

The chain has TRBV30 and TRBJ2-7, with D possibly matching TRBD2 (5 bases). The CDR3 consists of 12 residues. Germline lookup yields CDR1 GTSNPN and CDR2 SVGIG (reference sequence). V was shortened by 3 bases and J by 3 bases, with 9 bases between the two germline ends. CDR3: CAWSSGNYEQYF. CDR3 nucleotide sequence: TGTGCCTGGAGCTCGGGGAACTACGAGCAGTACTTC.

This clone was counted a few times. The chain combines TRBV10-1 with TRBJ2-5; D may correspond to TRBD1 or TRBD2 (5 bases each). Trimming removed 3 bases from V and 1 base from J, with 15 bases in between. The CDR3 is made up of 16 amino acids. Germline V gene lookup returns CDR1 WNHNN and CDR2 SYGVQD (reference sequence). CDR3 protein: CASSDLGSGGQETQYF. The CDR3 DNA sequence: TGCGCCAGCAGTGATTTGGGGAGTGGGGGCCAAGAGACCCAGTACTTC.

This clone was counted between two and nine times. The CDR3 region is CASSPPGTGAEQYF. The DNA for the CDR3 is TGTGCCAGCTCACCGCCGGGGACAGGGGCCGAGCAGTACTTC. This chain joins TRBV18 and TRBJ2-7; the match to TRBD1 covers 10 bases. Unmatched junction bases numbered 5, after V lost 3 bases and J lost 6 bases. The V gene's germline CDR1 is KGHSH and CDR2 LQKENI. The CDR3 is 14 residues long.

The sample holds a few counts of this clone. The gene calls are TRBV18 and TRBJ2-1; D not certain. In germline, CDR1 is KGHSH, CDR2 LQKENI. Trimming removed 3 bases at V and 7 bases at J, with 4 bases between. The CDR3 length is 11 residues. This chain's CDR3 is CASSPYNEQFF. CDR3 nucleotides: TGTGCCAGCTCACCGTATAATGAGCAGTTCTTC.

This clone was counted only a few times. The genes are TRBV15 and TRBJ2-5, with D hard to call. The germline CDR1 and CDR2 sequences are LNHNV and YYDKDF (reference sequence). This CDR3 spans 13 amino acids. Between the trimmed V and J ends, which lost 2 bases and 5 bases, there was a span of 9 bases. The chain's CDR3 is CATSRSNWETQYF. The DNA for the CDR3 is TGTGCCACCAGCAGATCCAATTGGGAGACCCAGTACTTC.

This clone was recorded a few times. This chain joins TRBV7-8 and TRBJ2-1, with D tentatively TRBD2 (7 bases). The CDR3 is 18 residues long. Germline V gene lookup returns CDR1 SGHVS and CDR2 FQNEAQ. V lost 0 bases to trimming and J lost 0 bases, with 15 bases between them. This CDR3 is CASSLAVGGGHSYNEQFF. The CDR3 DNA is TGTGCCAGCAGCTTAGCGGTCGGCGGGGGCCACTCCTACAATGAGCAGTTCTTC.

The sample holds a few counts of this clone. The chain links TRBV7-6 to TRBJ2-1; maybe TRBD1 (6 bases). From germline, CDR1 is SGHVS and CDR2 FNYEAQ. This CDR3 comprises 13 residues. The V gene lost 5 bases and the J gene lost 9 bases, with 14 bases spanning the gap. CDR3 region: CASSVTGFGEQFF. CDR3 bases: TGTGCCAGCAGCGTGACAGGTTTCGGTGAGCAGTTCTTC. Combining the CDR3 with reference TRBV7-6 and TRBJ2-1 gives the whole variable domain GAGVSQSPRYKVTKRGQDVALRCDPISGHVSLYWYRQALGQGPEFLTYFNYEAQQDKSGLPNDRFSAERPEGSISTLTIQRTEQRDSAMYRCASSVTGFGEQFFGPGTRLTVL.

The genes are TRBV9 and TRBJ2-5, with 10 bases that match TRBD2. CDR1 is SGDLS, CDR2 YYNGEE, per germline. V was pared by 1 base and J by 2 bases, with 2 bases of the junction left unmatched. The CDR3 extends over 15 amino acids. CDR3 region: CASSVNSGGQETQYF. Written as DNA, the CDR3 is TGTGCCAGCAGCGTAAATAGCGGGGGGCAAGAGACCCAGTACTTC.

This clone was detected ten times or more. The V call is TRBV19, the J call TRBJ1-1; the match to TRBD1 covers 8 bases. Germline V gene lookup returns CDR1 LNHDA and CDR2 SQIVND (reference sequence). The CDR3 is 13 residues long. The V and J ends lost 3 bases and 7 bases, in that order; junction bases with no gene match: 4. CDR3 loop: CASSMTGVHEAFF. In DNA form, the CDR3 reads TGTGCCAGTAGTATGACAGGGGTCCATGAAGCTTTCTTT.

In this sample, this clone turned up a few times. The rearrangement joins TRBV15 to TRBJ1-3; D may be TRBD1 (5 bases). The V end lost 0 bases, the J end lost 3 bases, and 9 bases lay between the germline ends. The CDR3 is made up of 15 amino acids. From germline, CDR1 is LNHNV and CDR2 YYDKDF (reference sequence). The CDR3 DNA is TGTGCCACCAGCAGAGATCCGGGGGTTGGAAACACCATATATTTT. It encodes CATSRDPGVGNTIYF.

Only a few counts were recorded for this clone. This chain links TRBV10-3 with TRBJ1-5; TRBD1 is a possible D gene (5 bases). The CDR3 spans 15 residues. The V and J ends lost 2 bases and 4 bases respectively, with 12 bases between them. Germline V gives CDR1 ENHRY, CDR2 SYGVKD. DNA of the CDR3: TGTGCCATCAGTGAGACGGGGGTCGGGAATCAGCCCCAGCATTTT. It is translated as CAISETGVGNQPQHF.

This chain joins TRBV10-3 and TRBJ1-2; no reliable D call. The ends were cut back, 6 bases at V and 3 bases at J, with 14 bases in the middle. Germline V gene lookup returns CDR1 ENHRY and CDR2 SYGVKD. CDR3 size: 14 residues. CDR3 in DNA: TGTGCCATCAGCGGAGTTAGGGCAGACTATGGCTACACCTTC. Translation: CAISGVRADYGYTF.

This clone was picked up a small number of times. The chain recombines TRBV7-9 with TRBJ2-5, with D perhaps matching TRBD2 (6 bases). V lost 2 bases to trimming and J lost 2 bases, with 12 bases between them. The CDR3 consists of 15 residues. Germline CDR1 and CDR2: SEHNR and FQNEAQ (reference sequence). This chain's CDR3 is CASSLTLARQETQYF. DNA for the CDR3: TGTGCCAGCAGCTTAACCCTAGCGAGACAAGAGACCCAGTACTTC.

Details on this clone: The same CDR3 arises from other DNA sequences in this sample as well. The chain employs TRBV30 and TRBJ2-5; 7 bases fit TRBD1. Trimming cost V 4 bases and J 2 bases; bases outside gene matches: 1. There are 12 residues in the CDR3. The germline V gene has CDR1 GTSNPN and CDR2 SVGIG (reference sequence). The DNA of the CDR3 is TGTGCCTGGAACAGGGGTCAAGAGACCCAGTACTTC. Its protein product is CAWNRGQETQYF.

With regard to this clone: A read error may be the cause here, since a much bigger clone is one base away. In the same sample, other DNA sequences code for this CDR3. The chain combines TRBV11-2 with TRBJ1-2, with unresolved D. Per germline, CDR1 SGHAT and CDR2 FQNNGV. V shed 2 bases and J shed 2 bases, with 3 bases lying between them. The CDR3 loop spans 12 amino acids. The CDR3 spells CASSLRNYGYTF. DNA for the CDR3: TGTGCCAGCAGCTTACGGAACTATGGCTACACCTTC.

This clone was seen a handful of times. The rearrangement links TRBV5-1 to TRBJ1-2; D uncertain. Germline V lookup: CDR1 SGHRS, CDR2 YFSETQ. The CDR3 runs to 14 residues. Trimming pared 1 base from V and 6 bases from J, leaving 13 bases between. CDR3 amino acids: CASSLSGLQDGYTF. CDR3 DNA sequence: TGCGCCAGCAGCTTGAGCGGCCTTCAGGATGGCTACACCTTC.

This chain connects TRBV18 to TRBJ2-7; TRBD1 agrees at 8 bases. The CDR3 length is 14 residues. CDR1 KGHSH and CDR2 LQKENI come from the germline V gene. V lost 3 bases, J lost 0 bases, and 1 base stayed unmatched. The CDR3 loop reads CASSPGQDSYEQYF. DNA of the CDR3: TGTGCCAGCTCACCGGGACAGGACTCCTACGAGCAGTACTTC.

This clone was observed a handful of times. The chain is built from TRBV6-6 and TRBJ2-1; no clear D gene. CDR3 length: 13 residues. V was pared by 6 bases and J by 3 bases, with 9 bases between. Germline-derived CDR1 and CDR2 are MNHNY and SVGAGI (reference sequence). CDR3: CASRSDGYNEQFF. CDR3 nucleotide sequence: TGTGCCAGCAGATCGGACGGCTACAATGAGCAGTTCTTC.

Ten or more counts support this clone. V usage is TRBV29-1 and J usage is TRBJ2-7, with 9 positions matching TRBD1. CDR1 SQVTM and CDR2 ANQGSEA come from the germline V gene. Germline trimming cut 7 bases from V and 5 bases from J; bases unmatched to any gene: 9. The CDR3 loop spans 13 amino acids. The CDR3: CSGGTGTGNEQYF. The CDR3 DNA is TGCAGCGGAGGGACCGGGACAGGGAACGAGCAGTACTTC.

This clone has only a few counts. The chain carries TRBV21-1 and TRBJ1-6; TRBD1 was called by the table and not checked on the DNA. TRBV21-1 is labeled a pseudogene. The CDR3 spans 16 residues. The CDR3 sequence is CASSRNSDRSNSPLHF. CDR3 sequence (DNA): TGTGCCAGCAGCCGTAACTCGGACAGGAGCAATTCACCCCTCCACTTT.

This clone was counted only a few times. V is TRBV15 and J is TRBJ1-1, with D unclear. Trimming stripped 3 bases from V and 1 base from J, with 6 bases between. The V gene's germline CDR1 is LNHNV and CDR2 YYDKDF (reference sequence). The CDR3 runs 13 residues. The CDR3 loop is CATSRSSNTEAFF. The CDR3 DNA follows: TGTGCCACCAGCAGGAGCTCGAACACTGAAGCTTTCTTT.

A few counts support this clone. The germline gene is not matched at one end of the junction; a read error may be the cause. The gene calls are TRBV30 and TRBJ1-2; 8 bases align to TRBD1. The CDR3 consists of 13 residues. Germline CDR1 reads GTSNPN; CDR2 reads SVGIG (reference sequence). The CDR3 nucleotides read TGTGCCTGGAGTACAGGGGGGCTAAGCCTAGACCACTTC. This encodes CAWSTGGLSLDHF.

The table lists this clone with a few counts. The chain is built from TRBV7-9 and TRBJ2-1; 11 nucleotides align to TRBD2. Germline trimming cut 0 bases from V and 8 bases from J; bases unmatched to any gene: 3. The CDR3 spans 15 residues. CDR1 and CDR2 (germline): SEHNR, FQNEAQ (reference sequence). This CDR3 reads CASSLASGGAYEQFF. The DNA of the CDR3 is TGTGCCAGCAGCTTAGCTAGCGGGGGGGCCTATGAGCAGTTCTTC.